The source of this T cell receptor beta chain is a study of human T cells and chemical hapten exposure. Study background: Patch tests put 0.01% DPC on the upper back, read at 6 days.

Specified time point: pre-sensitization, week 0. Treatment defined: therapeutic diphenylcyclopropenone sensitization with weekly scalp DPC. Those who donated were patients with alopecia, 18 to 70 years of age, and suitable for DPC. This CDR3 has 14 amino acids. V dropped 6 bases and J dropped 5 bases, with 18 bases sitting between them. Germline CDR1 SQVTM, CDR2 ANQGSEA. Unique molecular identifiers were affixed to discrete cDNA molecules within the library. One entry per CDR3 protein results from TCRdb running MiXCR on the RACE reads. The sample carries over 300,000 distinct CDR3 sequences, approximately 5% recorded once.

The sequenced sample was whole blood, obtained in connection with sensitization to the hapten diphenylcyclopropenone (DPC). The receptor comes from a woman between 50 and 59 years old with alopecia areata. Some clones in this sample may be carry-over from other donors' samples. This chain links TRBV29-1 with TRBJ2-3, with D perhaps TRBD1 (6 bases). The CDR3 DNA follows: TGCAGCGTCGCGCCGGGACAAGGGGGAGATACGCAGTATTTT. Residues: CSVAPGQGGDTQYF.